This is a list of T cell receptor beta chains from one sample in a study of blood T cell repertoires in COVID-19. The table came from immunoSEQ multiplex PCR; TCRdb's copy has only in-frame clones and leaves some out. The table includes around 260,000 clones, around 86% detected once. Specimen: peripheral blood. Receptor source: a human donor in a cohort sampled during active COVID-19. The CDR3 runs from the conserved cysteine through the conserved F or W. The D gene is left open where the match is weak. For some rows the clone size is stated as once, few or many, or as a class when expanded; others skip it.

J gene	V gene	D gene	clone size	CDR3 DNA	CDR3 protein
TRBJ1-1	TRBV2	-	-	TGTGCCAGCGTCAACAGGGCCCCGAACACTGAAGCTTTCTTT	CASVNRAPNTEAFF
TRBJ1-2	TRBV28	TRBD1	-	TGTGCCAGCTATTCTACCGGGACAGGGGATGGCTACACCTTC	CASYSTGTGDGYTF
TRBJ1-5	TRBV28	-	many	TGTGCCAGCAGTTACGGGGGAAGCAATCAGCCCCAGCATTTT	CASSYGGSNQPQHF
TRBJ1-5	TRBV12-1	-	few	TGTGCCAGCAGCCCTCGACTCACCCAGTTTAGCAATCAGCCCCAGCATTTT	CASSPRLTQFSNQPQHF
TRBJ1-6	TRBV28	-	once	TGTGCCAGCAGTTTTTTACAGGGCTCCTATAATTCACCCCTCCACTTT	CASSFLQGSYNSPLHF
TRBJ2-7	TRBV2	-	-	TGTGCCAGAGCTCAGTTCGGACAGCGCGTTCCCGAGCAGTACTTC	CARAQFGQRVPEQYF
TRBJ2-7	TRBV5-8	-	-	TGTGCCAGCAGCTCCCCTGTGGTGCTCGGGCAGTACTTC	CASSSPVVLGQYF
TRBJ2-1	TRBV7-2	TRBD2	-	TGTGCCAGCAGCCACCAATCAACTAGCGCCTACAATGAGCAGTTCTTC	CASSHQSTSAYNEQFF
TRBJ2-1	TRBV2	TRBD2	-	TGTGCCAGCAGTGGACTAGCGGGAGGTGAGCAGTTCTTC	CASSGLAGGEQFF
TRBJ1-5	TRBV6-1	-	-	TGTGCCAGCAGTGAATCCCACGGTTGGAATCAGCCCCAGCATTTT	CASSESHGWNQPQHF
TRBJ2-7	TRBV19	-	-	TGTGCCAGTAGTATGGACCCTAGCGAGGTCTACGAGCAGTACTTC	CASSMDPSEVYEQYF
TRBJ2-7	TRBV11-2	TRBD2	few	TGTGCCAGCAGCTTAGGACTAGCGGGGTACGAGCAGTACTTC	CASSLGLAGYEQYF
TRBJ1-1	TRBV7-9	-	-	TGTGCCAGCAGCTTAGGGTTCGGATCGGGCACTGAAGCTTTCTTT	CASSLGFGSGTEAFF
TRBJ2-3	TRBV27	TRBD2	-	TGTGCCAGCAGCCTCCGGACTAGTTGGGGGGCAGATACGCAGTATTTT	CASSLRTSWGADTQYF
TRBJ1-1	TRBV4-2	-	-	TGTGCCAGCAGCACACTCGCAGGCGAACCCACTGAAGCTTTCTTT	CASSTLAGEPTEAFF
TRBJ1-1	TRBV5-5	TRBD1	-	TGTGCCAGCAGCCCGGCAGGGGGCGTGACTGAAGCTTTCTTT	CASSPAGGVTEAFF
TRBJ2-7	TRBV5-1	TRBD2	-	TGCGCCAGCAGCGTCGGACTAGCGGGGGCCTACGAGCAGTACTTC	CASSVGLAGAYEQYF
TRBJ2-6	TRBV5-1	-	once	TGCGCCAGCAGCTTGTCTATCTCTGGGGCCAACGTCCTGACTTTC	CASSLSISGANVLTF
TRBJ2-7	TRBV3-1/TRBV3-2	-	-	TGTGCCAGCAGCGGAGGAGCCCCGGGAGAGCAGTACTTC	CASSGGAPGEQYF
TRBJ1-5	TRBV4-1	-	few	TGCGCCAGCAGTCATCAGCTACAGGGTGAACAGCCCCAGCATTTT	CASSHQLQGEQPQHF
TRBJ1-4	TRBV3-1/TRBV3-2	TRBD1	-	TGTGCCAGCAGCCAAGATGTTGGACAGGGAGGTGAAAAACTGTTTTTT	CASSQDVGQGGEKLFF
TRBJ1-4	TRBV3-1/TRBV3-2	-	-	TGTGCCAGCAGCCACAGTAATGAAAAACTGTTTTTT	CASSHSNEKLFF
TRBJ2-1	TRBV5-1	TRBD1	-	TGCGCCAGCAGCTCCTGGACAGGGAACAATGAGCAGTTCTTC	CASSSWTGNNEQFF
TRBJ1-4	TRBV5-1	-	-	TGCGCCAGCAGCTCCGGGGGGCCGAATGAAAAACTGTTTTTT	CASSSGGPNEKLFF
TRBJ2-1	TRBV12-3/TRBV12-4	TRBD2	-	TGTGCCAGCAGTCCGACTAGCTATGAGCAGTTCTTC	CASSPTSYEQFF
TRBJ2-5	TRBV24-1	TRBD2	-	TGTGCCACCAGTGCCCCCCCCGGGACTAGCGGGAAGCAAGAGACCCAGTACTTC	CATSAPPGTSGKQETQYF
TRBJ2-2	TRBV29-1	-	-	TGCAGCGTTGGGGACTCTACCGGGGAGCTGTTTTTT	CSVGDSTGELFF
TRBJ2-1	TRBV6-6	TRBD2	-	TGTGCCAGCAGCCCGTCCGGGAGGGCCCATTTTGCGATCTTC	CASSPSGRAHFAIF
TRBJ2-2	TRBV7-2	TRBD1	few	TGTGCCAGCTTACGGACAGGGGGCACCGGGGAGCTGTTTTTT	CASLRTGGTGELFF
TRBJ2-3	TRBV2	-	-	TGTGCCAGCAGTGAAGGGCTAATCGCCAGGGCGCAGTATTTT	CASSEGLIARAQYF
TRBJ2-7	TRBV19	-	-	TGTGCCAGTAGTATAGGAGGCTACGAGCAGTACTTC	CASSIGGYEQYF
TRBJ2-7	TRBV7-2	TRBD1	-	TGTGCCAGCAGCTTAGGTGCGACAGGGGGCCCCTACGAGCAGTACTTC	CASSLGATGGPYEQYF
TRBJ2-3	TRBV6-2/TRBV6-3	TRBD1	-	TGTGCCAGCAGTAGATCTCAGGGGGCGCAGGGAGATACGCAGTATTTT	CASSRSQGAQGDTQYF
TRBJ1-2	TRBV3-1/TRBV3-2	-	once	TGTGCCAGCAGCCAAGTTAATGGCTACACCTTC	CASSQVNGYTF
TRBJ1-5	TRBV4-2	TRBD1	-	TGTGCCAGCAGCCGGACAGGTTCCGAGCCCCAGCATTTT	CASSRTGSEPQHF
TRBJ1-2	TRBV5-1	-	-	TGCGCCAGCAGCTTGGCGGCTAACTATGGCTACACCTTC	CASSLAANYGYTF
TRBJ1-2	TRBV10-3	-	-	TGTGCCATCAGTTCCGGGACGGGGACTTATGGCTACACCTTC	CAISSGTGTYGYTF
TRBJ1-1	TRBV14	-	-	TGTGCCAGCCGGCAGGGGAGAGAAGGAGCTTTCTTT	CASRQGREGAFF
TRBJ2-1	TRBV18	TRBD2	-	TGTGCCAGCTCGCCACTAGCGGGAGTTAACAATGAGCAGTTCTTC	CASSPLAGVNNEQFF
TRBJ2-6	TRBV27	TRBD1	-	TGTGCCAGCAGTTTACACAGGGGGAGCTCTGGGGCCAACGTCCTGACTTTC	CASSLHRGSSGANVLTF
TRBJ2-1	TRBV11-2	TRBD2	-	TGTGCCAGCAGATCTACTAGCGGGAGGATCCGGTTCTTC	CASRSTSGRIRFF
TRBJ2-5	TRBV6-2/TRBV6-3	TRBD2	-	TGTGCCAGCAGTTTAGGACTAGCGGGAGAGACCCAGTACTTC	CASSLGLAGETQYF
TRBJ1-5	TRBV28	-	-	TGTGCCAGCAGGTCAGGTAATCAGCCCCAGCATTTT	CASRSGNQPQHF
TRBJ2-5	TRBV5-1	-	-	TGCGCCAGCAGCTTCCCGGGGCAAGAGACCCAGTACTTC	CASSFPGQETQYF
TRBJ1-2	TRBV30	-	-	TGTGCCTGGAGTGTGGGGGGGCAGGAATTGTTC	CAWSVGGQELF
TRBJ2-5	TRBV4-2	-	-	TGTGCCAGCAGCCAAGATAGGGGAGGTCCTGGGTGGGAGACCCAGTACTTC	CASSQDRGGPGWETQYF
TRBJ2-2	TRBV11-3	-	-	TGTGCCAGCAGCCTGACAGTGAACACCGGGGAGCTGTTTTTT	CASSLTVNTGELFF
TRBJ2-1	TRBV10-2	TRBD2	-	TGCGCCAGCAGAGCACTAGCGGGAGGTTCCAATGAGCAGTTCTTC	CASRALAGGSNEQFF
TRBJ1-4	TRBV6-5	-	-	TGTGCCAGCAGTTACTCGATTGGGGGACTTGAAAAACTGTTTTTT	CASSYSIGGLEKLFF
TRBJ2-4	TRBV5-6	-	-	TGTGCCAGCAGCCTGGGAGGACACCTGGACATTCAGTACTTC	CASSLGGHLDIQYF
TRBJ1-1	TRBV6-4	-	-	TGTGCCAGCAGTTTGACCCAAACAGGAGAAGCTTTCTTT	CASSLTQTGEAFF
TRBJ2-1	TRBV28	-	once	TGTGCCAGCTTCAGAAGGCAGGGCTGGAGTGAGCAGTTCTTC	CASFRRQGWSEQFF
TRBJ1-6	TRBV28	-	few	TGTGCCAGCAGTTCATTGGCGACAAATTCACCCCTCCACTTT	CASSSLATNSPLHF
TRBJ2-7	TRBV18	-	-	TGTGCCAGCTCAAAAACTAGTGCGTACGAGCAGTACTTC	CASSKTSAYEQYF
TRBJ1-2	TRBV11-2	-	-	TGTGCCAGCAGCTTACGGCAGGCGACTAACTATGGCTACACCTTC	CASSLRQATNYGYTF
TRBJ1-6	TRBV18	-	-	TGTGCTAGCTCACCAAATGGGTCGGGGAATAATTCACCCCTCCACTTT	CASSPNGSGNNSPLHF
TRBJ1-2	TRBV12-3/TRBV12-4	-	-	TGTGCCAGCAGCCTACAGGTTTCCTATGGCTACACCTTC	CASSLQVSYGYTF
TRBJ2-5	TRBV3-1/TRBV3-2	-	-	TGTGCCAGCAGCCAAGACCCCACTCCACAAGAGACCCAGTACTTC	CASSQDPTPQETQYF
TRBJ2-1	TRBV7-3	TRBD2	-	TGTGCCAGCAGCTCAAGCGGGAGCGGGAATGAGCAGTTCTTC	CASSSSGSGNEQFF